The T cell receptor (beta chain) under discussion was sequenced for a study of CD8 T cell repertoires and HIV-1 epitope variants. Trimming took off 0 bases at V and 7 bases at J, with 5 bases between the two ends. Germline CDR1 reads SGHDT; CDR2 reads YYEEEE. This CDR3 contains 13 residues. Measured with immunoSEQ multiplex PCR; TCRdb has only the in-frame clones, and not every one. The sample holds about 90,000 clones, approximately 70% seen once. The clonotype was recovered from a male donor with HIV. The sample taken for sequencing was uncultured baseline CD8+ T cells from peripheral blood mononuclear cells (PBMCs). V usage is TRBV5-6 and J usage is TRBJ1-6, with TRBD1 as a possible D gene (5 bases). The CDR3 loop reads CASSLGQNSPLHF. The CDR3 bases are TGTGCCAGCAGCTTGGGACAGAATTCACCCCTCCACTTT.